The T cell receptor beta chain under discussion was sequenced for a study of spatial heterogeneity in lung cancer. Study observations and caveats: Ubiquitous expanded tumor TCRs were seen in blood more at resection than at follow-up.

The time point denotes: sample taken at primary tumor resection. Without sorting, whole RNA was sequenced from tumor, nontumor lung or frozen PBMC. A total of over 70 untreated early-stage non-small cell lung cancer patients served as donors. TCRdb re-derived calls from the 5' RACE reads in MiXCR, one entry per CDR3 protein. The table shows about 92,000 distinct CDR3 sequences, with roughly 12% occurring only once. Germline-derived CDR1 and CDR2 are SGDLS and YYNGEE. V was shortened by 3 bases and J by 0 bases, with 3 bases between the two germline ends. The CDR3 length is 12 residues. As concerns this clonotype: Its target is not known.

The chain couples TRBV9 to TRBJ1-2; no clear D gene. The sequence was collected from a male donor with early-stage non-small cell lung cancer. Source: PBMCs, taken at surgery. CDR3 sequence (DNA): TGTGCCAGCAGCGCGGCTAACTATGGCTACACCTTC. This sequence encodes CASSAANYGYTF.